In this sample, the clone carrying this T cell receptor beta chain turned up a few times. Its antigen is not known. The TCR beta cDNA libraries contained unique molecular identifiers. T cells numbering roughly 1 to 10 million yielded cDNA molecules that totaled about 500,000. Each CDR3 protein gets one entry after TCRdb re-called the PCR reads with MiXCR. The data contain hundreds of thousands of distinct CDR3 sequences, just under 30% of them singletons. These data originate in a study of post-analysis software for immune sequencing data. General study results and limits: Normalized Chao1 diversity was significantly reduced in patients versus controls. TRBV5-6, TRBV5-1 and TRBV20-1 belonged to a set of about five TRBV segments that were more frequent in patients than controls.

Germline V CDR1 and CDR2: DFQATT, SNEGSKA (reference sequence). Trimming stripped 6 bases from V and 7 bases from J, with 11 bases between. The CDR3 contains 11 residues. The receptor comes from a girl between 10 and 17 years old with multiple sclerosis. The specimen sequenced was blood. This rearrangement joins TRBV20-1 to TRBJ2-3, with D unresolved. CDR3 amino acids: CSAYDRNTQYF. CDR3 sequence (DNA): TGCAGTGCGTACGATCGTAATACGCAGTATTTT.